This TCR beta chain was sequenced during a study of siplizumab effects on memory and regulatory T cells. Notes on the study in general: No naive or memory phenotype could be assigned to roughly 80-96% of proliferating clones. Naive T cells appeared more varied than memory cells and looked like key alloresponse contributors.

The assay looked at about 97,000 TCR templates in each sample. TCRdb keeps only in-frame clones here, not all; method: immunoSEQ multiplex PCR. The data show tens of thousands of clones, 90% to 98% seen once. This CDR3 has 14 residues. The germline CDR1 and CDR2 sequences are LGHNT and FRNRAP. This clone was seen a single time. The target antigen is unknown. The receptor was isolated from a human donor in good health. The chain has TRBV12-5 and TRBJ2-5; D possibly corresponds to TRBD1 (6 bases). With the DNA end fitting TRBJ2-7 better, the J assignment may be wrong. The source material was naive CD8+ T cells sorted from blood. CDR3 sequence reads: CASGLPGQTYEQYF. CDR3 nucleotides: TGTGCTAGTGGTTTGCCCGGACAGACCTACGAGCAGTACTTC.